This TCR beta chain emerged from a study of cytomegalovirus exposure and HLA in healthy donors. Findings and limits, study-wide: Altogether, about 160 TCR beta chains were recorded as cytomegalovirus-associated. Earlier analysis looked at TCR beta V segments, and most were productive about 90% or about 30% of the time.

The primer mix had 60 Vbeta and 13 Jbeta primers. Using immunoSEQ multiplex PCR, the repertoire was profiled, and TCRdb retains in-frame clones only, with some absent. The table records 150,000 to 200,000 clones, 77% of them present only once. This clone came up a few times. As yet, its antigen is unknown. The germline V gene has CDR1 KGHSH and CDR2 LQKENI. The CDR3 contains 13 residues. V was shortened by 2 bases and J by 7 bases, with 11 bases between the two germline ends. The sample taken for sequencing was PBMCs. This TCR derives from a woman aged 40 to 49 in good health and CMV-seropositive. This sequence joins TRBV18 and TRBJ1-1; the D gene is possibly TRBD1 (5 bases). In nucleotides, the CDR3 is TGTGCCAGCTCACCAGACAGTCAGAATGAAGCTTTCTTT. Protein product: CASSPDSQNEAFF.